One TCR beta chain is described in this entry. There are many counts of this clonotype. The antigen it recognizes is unknown. Base qualities are not at hand, and no much larger clone is one base apart. Moderately to severely active disease, a Clinical Activity Score of at least 3, a NOSPECS grade of at least 4, and a duration under 3 months were present in ophthalmopathy patients. The study excluded patients with uncontrolled infections, other autoimmune diseases, pregnancy or lactation. Diagnoses were established on the basis of clinical symptoms, serum thyroxine and TRAb, thyroid ultrasound, and orbital computed tomography. PBMCs were separated from roughly 10 ml of fresh peripheral blood using Ficoll-Paque density gradient centrifugation. Trizol reagent was used to extract total RNA, and RNA quality was then checked on an Agilent 2100 Bioanalyzer. This entry is derived from a study of T cells in Graves' hyperthyroidism and ophthalmopathy (dated by TCRdb to about 2019). Regarding the complete study: Peripheral blood was collected at initial diagnosis, before any treatment. A discovery cohort of about a hundred patients, about 44 with Graves' ophthalmopathy and about 58 with stable Graves' hyperthyroidism, was used to find distinguishing TCR V-J signatures. Prospective prediction of ophthalmopathy was tested in an independent validation cohort consisting of fewer than 20 hyperthyroidism patients and 15 or so patients who later progressed to ophthalmopathy. The 95 to 100 discovery patients were randomly divided into training and test sets at a 7:3 ratio. The study also compared thyroid tissue and blood T-cell repertoires from several Graves' hyperthyroidism patients. Once sampling was done, hyperthyroidism patients were given methimazole at a starting dose of 30 mg daily, whereas ophthalmopathy patients were given high-dose intravenous methylprednisolone. According to the paper, TCR Vbeta CDR3 sequencing was carried out on around 140 peripheral blood samples, which came from 40 to 45 ophthalmopathy, 80 or so hyperthyroidism and roughly 17 progressor patients. Broader findings and caveats from the paper: Sample size was not statistically predetermined, and blinding of investigators to group allocation was not performed. A 13 V-J signature model separated ophthalmopathy from stable hyperthyroidism, with approximately 87% sensitivity and 81.08% specificity in cross-validation and 80%/75% in testing. In validation, the model predicted progression to ophthalmopathy a median of roughly 6.2 months before onset, with around 70% sensitivity and about 72% specificity. Blood samples also contained most of the expanded thyroid clonotypes (frequency above 0.001), which suggests that blood repertoires may reflect thyroid immune responses.

Amplification of TCR beta CDR3 regions was carried out from RNA transcripts. For the first round of RT-PCR on the TCR CDR3, the HTBI primer set was used together with the Qiagen OneStep RT-PCR kit. The libraries were constructed in a second round of multiplex PCR and then size-selected and purified. Paired-end sequencing of the libraries was performed with 100 bp reads on an Illumina HiSeq2000. The published analysis was carried out like this. Raw data were processed with SOAPnuke, discarding reads with adapters, uncalled bases, mean Phred below 15, or no exact constant-primer or identifier match. High-quality paired reads were merged using COPE v1.2.5, and each unique nucleotide sequence was defined as a clonotype. Clonotypes were aligned to IMGT TRBV, TRBD and TRBJ reference segments using MiTCR v1.1. Analysis was restricted to V-J combinations with a frequency above 0.0001, which covered 99.2% of repertoires. A TCS score was defined as the ratio of F50 (clonal expansion) to E x V (chaos), with BLOSUM62-based TCRdist applied between CDR3 peptides within each V-J. Welch's t-statistics and random forest reduced 500 to 550 V-J features to roughly 13, which were used in a naive Bayes classifier (R e1071). TCRdb passed the public sequencing reads through fastp at Q25 and MiXCR, retaining productive beta sequences. Rows merge per CDR3 protein into single entries with the most common DNA and genes. None of the V and J calls come from the authors' own analysis; TCRdb made them. The sample profile shows about 600,000 distinct CDR3 sequences; 14% of them were found once. Of the sample, 7.1% falls within the top ten clones.

The sequenced sample consisted of blood. This sequence was found in a woman under 30 with Graves' ophthalmopathy.

Read as DNA, the sequence is TGCAGTGCTGCTTTCCCCCGGACTAGAGAACAGCAGTTCTTC. Translated, it reads CSAAFPRTREQQFF. The rearranged chain carries TRBV20-1 and TRBJ2-1, and TRBD2 matches 7 of the central bases. Germline trimming: 5 bases from V, 11 bases from J; junction bases outside gene matches: 15. There are 14 amino acids in the CDR3, from cysteine to phenylalanine inclusive. The CDR3 DNA has 42 bases and is translated from base 1. The germline V gene (reference sequence) supplies CDR1 DFQATT and CDR2 SNEGSKA.